The 21 T cell receptor beta chains listed next were all sequenced from one sample in a study of beta chain features in type 1 diabetes. Sequencing targeted expressed TCRB transcripts, as all isolated RNA had been reverse transcribed. Clones were sequenced by immunoSEQ multiplex PCR, and TCRdb holds only the in-frame ones, with some missing. Of nearly 350,000 clones in the sample, roughly 8% were seen once. The sequenced material came from central memory CD4+ T cells from blood. The receptor set was obtained from a woman under 30 in good health.

In this sample, this clone turned up a few times. The gene calls are TRBV27 and TRBJ2-5; tentatively, D is TRBD1 or TRBD2 (5 bases each). V gave up 5 bases and J gave up 1 base, with 14 bases separating them. CDR1 is MNHEY, CDR2 SMNVEV, per germline (reference sequence). This CDR3 is 15 amino acids long. The CDR3 region has the DNA TGTGCCAGCAGTCCAGGGAGATGGACCCAAGAGACCCAGTACTTC. Translated, it gives CASSPGRWTQETQYF.

The chain combines TRBV7-6 with TRBJ2-1; D is perhaps TRBD2 (6 bases). The germline V gene has CDR1 SGHVS and CDR2 FNYEAQ. CDR3 length equals 19 residues. Trimming took off 3 bases at V and 2 bases at J, with 23 bases between the two ends. CDR3 nucleotide sequence: TGTGCCAGCAGCTTCATGACCGGCAGCCTGAGGAGGGCCTACAATGAGCAGTTCTTC. Its translation is CASSFMTGSLRRAYNEQFF.

This clone occurred a few times. The gene calls are TRBV2 and TRBJ2-1; D ambiguous. CDR1 SNHLY and CDR2 FYNNEI come from the germline V gene. CDR3 size: 13 residues. V was pared by 2 bases and J by 4 bases, with 6 bases between. CDR3 protein: CASSESDYNEQFF. The CDR3 nucleotides read TGTGCCAGCAGTGAATCGGATTACAATGAGCAGTTCTTC.

This clone was detected only a few times. The chain joins TRBV9 to TRBJ2-7; 11 bases agree with TRBD2. The CDR3 has 15 residues. Germline V gives CDR1 SGDLS, CDR2 YYNGEE. The J segment lost 0 bases and the V segment lost 4 bases, leaving 3 bases of the junction unmatched. CDR3 coding DNA: TGTGCCAGCAGCCCCGGACTAGCGGGCTCCTACGAGCAGTACTTC. It specifies CASSPGLAGSYEQYF.

The chain carries TRBV7-2 and TRBJ2-5; 10 bases are shared with TRBD2. The trim removed 3 bases at V and 4 bases at J, leaving 8 bases unmatched. Germline loops: CDR1 SGHTA, CDR2 FQGNSA. The CDR3 has 16 amino acids. The CDR3 region has the DNA TGTGCCAGCAGCTTGGGCGGGACTAGCGAAGGAGAGACCCAGTACTTC. Translating gives CASSLGGTSEGETQYF.

The sample holds many counts of this clone. The V call is TRBV7-3, the J call TRBJ2-2; no clear D. Germline CDR1 is SGHTA and CDR2 is FQGTGA. Trimming took 4 bases from V and 7 from J, leaving 19 bases between them. The CDR3 runs to 16 residues. CDR3 bases: TGTGCCAGCAGCTATATGGGCGCCGGTCTTGGCGGGGAGCTGTTTTTT. Translating gives CASSYMGAGLGGELFF.

This clone was seen ten or more times. The same CDR3 also results from other DNA sequences found in this sample. The chain links TRBV6-5 to TRBJ1-2; TRBD1 is a possible D gene (6 bases). There are 15 residues in the CDR3. The V end was cut by 0 bases, the J end by 4 bases, with 12 bases between. Germline loops: CDR1 MNHEY, CDR2 SVGAGI. The CDR3 protein is CASSYSGGLPYGYTF. The CDR3 nucleotides read TGTGCCAGCAGTTACTCAGGGGGTCTCCCCTATGGCTACACCTTC.

Only a few counts were recorded for this clone. The chain is built from TRBV28 and TRBJ2-7, with TRBD2 identical over 10 bases. With 5 bases clipped from V and 7 bases from J, the junction kept 14 bases outside the gene matches. The CDR3 sequence is 16 residues long. CDR1 and CDR2 from the germline V gene are MDHEN and SYDVKM. CDR3 DNA: TGTGCCAGCAGTCCCCTCCCATCTAGCGGGAGAGTGGAGCAGTACTTC. It is translated as CASSPLPSSGRVEQYF.

A word on this clone: Being one base from a much bigger clone, this may be a read error. Here the CDR3 reads CASSPPGTSGNTIYF. The CDR3 nucleotides are TGTGCCAGCAGCCCTCCAGGGACCTCTGGAAACACCATATATTTT. The rearrangement joins TRBV13 to TRBJ1-3, with D possibly TRBD1 on 5 matching bases. The ends were cut back, 5 bases at V and 0 bases at J, with 11 bases in the middle. This CDR3 is 15 amino acids long. Germline loops: CDR1 PRHDT, CDR2 FYEKMQ (reference sequence).

V is TRBV15 and J is TRBJ2-7, with 9 bases lining up with TRBD1. Germline V gene sequence: CDR1 LNHNV, CDR2 YYDKDF (reference sequence). This CDR3 comprises 15 residues. V dropped 2 bases and J dropped 2; count of bases not matched to a gene: 4. CDR3 amino acids: CATSRQQGAAYEQYF. The CDR3 region has the DNA TGTGCCACCAGCAGACAACAGGGGGCGGCCTACGAGCAGTACTTC.

In the case of this clone: This sample includes further DNA sequences coding for the same CDR3. The rearrangement links TRBV6-5 to TRBJ1-2; 8 bases are a match to TRBD1. Germline CDR1 is MNHEY and CDR2 is SVGAGI. CDR3 length: 14 residues. V dropped 4 bases and J dropped 4; count of bases not matched to a gene: 5. The CDR3 region has the DNA TGTGCCAGCAGTTTAGGGCAGGGGGCCTATGGCTACACCTTC. Protein sequence: CASSLGQGAYGYTF.

This clone was found many times. J is TRBJ2-5 and V is TRBV7-9; D remains unclear. With 4 bases removed from V and 2 bases from J, the gap between germline ends came to 2 bases. CDR1 is SEHNR and CDR2 is FQNEAQ in the germline V gene (reference sequence). This CDR3 comprises 11 residues. The CDR3 here is CASSSQETQYF. The CDR3 nucleotides are TGTGCCAGCAGCTCTCAAGAGACCCAGTACTTC.

This clone was counted at least ten times. This chain uses TRBV19 with TRBJ2-1; 7 bases match TRBD2. This CDR3 is 14 amino acids long. V lost 3 bases and J lost 6; bases outside the gene matches: 5. The germline V gene has CDR1 LNHDA and CDR2 SQIVND (reference sequence). Here the CDR3 DNA reads TGTGCCAGTAGTATGATGCGGGGGATCAATGAGCAGTTCTTC. Residues: CASSMMRGINEQFF.

This clone was found many times. The chain combines TRBV15 with TRBJ2-2; D uncertain. The V end was cut by 0 bases, the J end by 7 bases, with 12 bases between. The germline V gene encodes CDR1 LNHNV and CDR2 YYDKDF (reference sequence). The CDR3 sequence is 15 residues long. Here the CDR3 DNA reads TGTGCCACCAGCAGAGATCTAAGCGAACTCGGGGAGCTGTTTTTT. Encoded protein: CATSRDLSELGELFF. Looking up the rest from reference TRBV15 and TRBJ2-2 gives the full variable domain: DAMVIQNPRYQVTQFGKPVTLSCSQTLNHNVMYWYQQKSSQAPKLLFHYYDKDFNNEADTPDNFQSRRPNTSFCFLDIRSPGLGDTAMYLCATSRDLSELGELFFGEGSRLTVL.

V usage is TRBV18 and J usage is TRBJ2-1; D is perhaps TRBD2 (6 bases). The CDR3 extends over 16 amino acids. The germline gives CDR1 KGHSH, CDR2 LQKENI. V was trimmed by 3 bases and J by 4 bases, leaving 16 bases between them. CDR3 loop: CASSPQAGLTYNEQFF. CDR3 DNA: TGTGCCAGCTCACCGCAGGCCGGACTAACATACAATGAGCAGTTCTTC. Based on the CDR3 plus reference TRBV18 and TRBJ2-1, the full variable domain is NAGVMQNPRHLVRRRGQEARLRCSPMKGHSHVYWYRQLPEEGLKFMVYLQKENIIDESGMPKERFSAEFPKEGPSILRIQQVVRGDSAAYFCASSPQAGLTYNEQFFGPGTRLTVL.

As DNA, the CDR3 is TGTGCCAGCAGGCCTAGCTACACCGGGGAGCTGTTTTTT. This encodes CASRPSYTGELFF. V is TRBV7-9 and J is TRBJ2-2; possibly TRBD2 for D (5 bases). V shed 6 bases and J shed 3 bases, with 8 bases lying between them. Germline CDR1 SEHNR, CDR2 FQNEAQ (reference sequence). The CDR3 has 13 amino acids.

The rearrangement joins TRBV7-8 to TRBJ2-5; a possible D gene is TRBD1 (5 bases). Germline V gives CDR1 SGHVS, CDR2 FQNEAQ. Trimming left V 5 bases short and J 2 bases short, with 18 bases between. The CDR3 has 16 amino acids. CDR3 protein: CASSPFRIGAQETQYF. DNA for the CDR3: TGTGCCAGCAGCCCCTTTAGGATAGGGGCTCAAGAGACCCAGTACTTC.

This clone was detected a few times. The CDR3 sequence: CATRLGSVDTGELFF. The CDR3 DNA sequence: TGTGCCACCCGATTGGGGAGTGTGGACACCGGGGAGCTGTTTTTT. The rearrangement links TRBV10-3 to TRBJ2-2, with D perhaps matching TRBD2 (5 bases). The CDR3 has 15 residues. V lost 10 bases, J lost 3 bases, and 18 bases lay in between. CDR1 is ENHRY, CDR2 SYGVKD, per germline.

The gene calls are TRBV7-2 and TRBJ2-7; D unclear. Per germline, CDR1 SGHTA and CDR2 FQGNSA. This CDR3 region has 14 residues. Trimming pared 9 bases from V and 3 bases from J, leaving 18 bases between. The CDR3 here is CASSRRQTGYEQYF. The CDR3, as DNA: TGTGCCAGTTCTCGTCGACAAACGGGCTACGAGCAGTACTTC.

The chain recombines TRBV7-2 with TRBJ2-7; D could derive from TRBD1 or TRBD2 (5 bases each). This CDR3 is 15 amino acids long. Germline V gene sequence: CDR1 SGHTA, CDR2 FQGNSA. With 1 base removed from V and 0 bases from J, the gap between germline ends came to 10 bases. DNA of the CDR3: TGTGCCAGCAGCTTAGTTTCTGGGGGCTCCTACGAGCAGTACTTC. Its translation: CASSLVSGGSYEQYF.

V usage is TRBV6-6 and J usage is TRBJ1-1; 9 positions match TRBD1. Per the germline V gene, CDR1 is MNHNY and CDR2 is SVGAGI (reference sequence). V shed 5 bases and J 4 bases; nucleotides not matched to a gene: 11. The CDR3 is made up of 16 amino acids. CDR3 nucleotide sequence: TGTGCCAGCAGTCCCGGGGGACAGGGAAGGGGCACTGAAGCTTTCTTT. Translated: CASSPGGQGRGTEAFF.